One and the same sample provided the 22 T cell receptor beta chains below, sequenced in a study of graft-versus-host responses after intestinal transplantation. Their antigens remain unidentified. Sequencing was performed with immunoSEQ multiplex PCR; in TCRdb, only in-frame clones are kept and a portion is missing. The table includes around 97,000 clones, about 93% detected once. Sequences were derived from unstimulated CD8+ T cells sorted from spleen or lymph node cells, sampled before intestinal transplant. The receptors derive from a human donor who received an intestinal transplant.

The genes are TRBV9 and TRBJ2-1; 10 nucleotides agree with TRBD2. Germline V gene sequence: CDR1 SGDLS, CDR2 YYNGEE. Trimming at V came to 4 bases and at J to 1 base, leaving 2 bases not matched to a gene. CDR3 length: 15 amino acids. The CDR3 sequence: CASSPSGGSYNEQFF. The CDR3 region has the DNA TGTGCCAGCAGCCCTAGCGGGGGTTCCTACAATGAGCAGTTCTTC.

The gene calls are TRBV7-3 and TRBJ2-2; D uncertain. Germline CDR1 is SGHTA and CDR2 is FQGTGA. Trimming pared 1 base from V and 0 bases from J, leaving 12 bases between. This CDR3 spans 17 amino acids. CDR3 sequence reads: CASSLIERPSNTGELFF. CDR3 DNA sequence: TGTGCCAGCAGCTTAATTGAGCGACCCTCGAACACCGGGGAGCTGTTTTTT.

The CDR3 DNA sequence: TGTGCCAGCAGTTGGGACGGTGCTCTGGATACGCAGTATTTT. Encoded protein: CASSWDGALDTQYF. This sequence joins TRBV6-5 and TRBJ2-3; the D gene could be TRBD1 or TRBD2 (5 bases each). V was clipped by 4 bases and J by 6 bases, with 14 bases between them. The CDR3 extends over 14 amino acids. Germline V gene sequence: CDR1 MNHEY, CDR2 SVGAGI.

The chain recombines TRBV29-1 with TRBJ2-3; D unclear. The CDR3 extends over 14 amino acids. The germline V gene encodes CDR1 SQVTM and CDR2 ANQGSEA. V gave up 1 base and J gave up 3 bases, with 11 bases separating them. CDR3 loop: CSVEGVAGTDTQYF. The CDR3 bases are TGCAGCGTTGAAGGGGTAGCTGGGACAGATACGCAGTATTTT.

The chain employs TRBV7-7 and TRBJ2-3; unclear D gene. Looked up from germline, CDR1 is SSHAT and CDR2 is FNYEAQ (reference sequence). This CDR3 region has 13 residues. V was trimmed by 8 bases and J by 3 bases, leaving 12 bases between them. The CDR3 DNA reads TGTGCCAGCCCCTCCGCGGAGACAGATACGCAGTATTTT. Translated, it gives CASPSAETDTQYF.

This rearrangement joins TRBV27 to TRBJ2-5; D is undetermined. Germline CDR1 MNHEY, CDR2 SMNVEV (reference sequence). Trimming removed 5 bases from V and 1 base from J, with 8 bases in between. The CDR3 contains 13 residues. CDR3 in amino acids: CASSRSVQETQYF. Here the CDR3 DNA reads TGTGCCAGCAGTAGGTCAGTCCAAGAGACCCAGTACTTC.

The chain employs TRBV5-6 and TRBJ2-7; TRBD1 matches at 10 bases. In germline, CDR1 is SGHDT, CDR2 YYEEEE. This CDR3 spans 14 amino acids. Trimming cost V 2 bases and J 2 bases; bases outside gene matches: 1. The CDR3 region is CASSFGTGAYEQYF. DNA of the CDR3: TGTGCCAGCAGCTTTGGGACAGGGGCCTACGAGCAGTACTTC.

The gene calls are TRBV7-9 and TRBJ2-7, with 7 bases lining up with TRBD2. V lost 3 bases to trimming and J lost 6 bases; unmatched junction nucleotides: 8. The CDR3 runs to 14 residues. Germline V gene sequence: CDR1 SEHNR, CDR2 FQNEAQ (reference sequence). CDR3 DNA: TGTGCCAGCAGCTTCGCGGGAGCGCACCTCGAGCAGTACTTC. This translates into CASSFAGAHLEQYF.

The gene calls are TRBV15 and TRBJ1-1; 10 bases line up with TRBD1. Germline CDR1 is LNHNV and CDR2 is YYDKDF (reference sequence). The CDR3 sequence is 15 residues long. The ends lost 5 bases at V and 6 bases at J; junction bases unmatched: 9. Written as DNA, the CDR3 is TGTGCCACCAGCCACGGACAGGGGGGTTCCCCTGAAGCTTTCTTT. Translation gives CATSHGQGGSPEAFF. Drawing the rest from reference TRBV15 and TRBJ1-1, the complete variable domain is DAMVIQNPRYQVTQFGKPVTLSCSQTLNHNVMYWYQQKSSQAPKLLFHYYDKDFNNEADTPDNFQSRRPNTSFCFLDIRSPGLGDTAMYLCATSHGQGGSPEAFFGQGTRLTVV.

J is TRBJ1-1 and V is TRBV13; no reliable D call. The CDR3 covers 15 residues. The V gene lost 3 bases and the J gene lost 0 bases, with 11 bases spanning the gap. The germline V gene has CDR1 PRHDT and CDR2 FYEKMQ (reference sequence). CDR3 coding DNA: TGTGCCAGCAGCTTCTCCGGGCCGCTGAACACTGAAGCTTTCTTT. This codes for CASSFSGPLNTEAFF.

In this sample, this clone turned up once. The genes are TRBV10-2 and TRBJ1-2; D is ambiguous. Germline loops: CDR1 WSHSY, CDR2 SAAADI. V gave up 6 bases and J gave up 1 base, with 9 bases separating them. This CDR3 has 13 amino acids. CDR3 coding DNA: TGCGCCAGCAGAGAAGGAGATAACTATGGCTACACCTTC. Translation gives CASREGDNYGYTF.

V and J are TRBV6-5 and TRBJ2-3, with TRBD2 matching 7 bases. Trimming at V came to 8 bases and at J to 7 bases, leaving 15 bases not matched to a gene. The CDR3 consists of 15 residues. Germline V gives CDR1 MNHEY, CDR2 SVGAGI. CDR3 in DNA: TGTGCCAGCTCCCGGACTAGTCTGATCGAAAATACGCAGTATTTT. It codes for CASSRTSLIENTQYF.

This clone was picked up a small number of times. The V call is TRBV9, the J call TRBJ2-3; D unclear. In germline, CDR1 is SGDLS, CDR2 YYNGEE. This CDR3 has 14 residues. Trimming took 3 bases from V and 1 from J, leaving 9 bases between them. In nucleotides, the CDR3 is TGTGCCAGCAGCGCCAACAGTGGCACAGATACGCAGTATTTT. This encodes CASSANSGTDTQYF.

The J gene is TRBJ2-6, the V gene TRBV2; D possibly corresponds to TRBD2 (7 bases). The CDR3 covers 17 residues. The V end was cut by 6 bases, the J end by 0 bases, with 15 bases between. The germline gives CDR1 SNHLY, CDR2 FYNNEI. The CDR3 here is CASSRGGGLSGANVLTF. The DNA of the CDR3 is TGTGCCAGCAGCAGAGGGGGGGGCCTCTCTGGGGCCAACGTCCTGACTTTC.

This sequence joins TRBV6-5 and TRBJ1-6; TRBD1 might be the D (5 bases). Trimming removed 6 bases from V and 5 bases from J, with 11 bases in between. Germline loops: CDR1 MNHEY, CDR2 SVGAGI. The length of the CDR3 is 14 residues. The CDR3 nucleotides are TGTGCCAGCAGCCCGGGACGGAATAATTCACCCCTCCACTTT. Amino acid sequence: CASSPGRNNSPLHF.

This chain links TRBV5-4 with TRBJ2-3; TRBD2 matches at 10 bases. The germline CDR1 and CDR2 sequences are SGHNT and YYREEE (reference sequence). This CDR3 has 15 amino acids. The junction had 2 bases not matched to a gene; V was cut back by 0 bases and J by 4 bases. In nucleotides, the CDR3 is TGTGCCAGCAGCTTGGTAGCGGGAGGTCCAGATACGCAGTATTTT. It translates to CASSLVAGGPDTQYF.

The chain carries TRBV5-1 and TRBJ2-7; 8 bases align to TRBD1. CDR3 length: 13 amino acids. Germline V CDR1 and CDR2: SGHRS, YFSETQ. Unmatched junction bases numbered 3, after V lost 2 bases and J lost 5 bases. The CDR3 DNA is TGCGCCAGCAGCTTCAGGGGGCAGGACGAGCAGTACTTC. It yields the protein CASSFRGQDEQYF. Using reference TRBV5-1 and TRBJ2-7 for the parts outside the CDR3, the full variable domain is KAGVTQTPRYLIKTRGQQVTLSCSPISGHRSVSWYQQTPGQGLQFLFEYFSETQRNKGNFPGRFSGRQFSNSRSEMNVSTLELGDSALYLCASSFRGQDEQYFGPGTRLTVT.

The gene calls are TRBV5-6 and TRBJ1-2; 7 bases map to TRBD1. V shed 2 bases, J shed 5 bases, and the junction held 6 bases outside the gene matches. Germline V gives CDR1 SGHDT, CDR2 YYEEEE. The CDR3 loop spans 14 amino acids. In DNA, the CDR3 is TGTGCCAGCAGCTTAACCGGGACAGCTTATGGCTACACCTTC. Amino acids: CASSLTGTAYGYTF.

In this sample, this clone turned up a few times. CDR3 sequence reads: CASSPPAGRVNEQFF. In nucleotides, the CDR3 is TGTGCCAGCAGCCCTCCTGCCGGGAGGGTGAATGAGCAGTTCTTC. This chain joins TRBV27 and TRBJ2-1, with 8 bases fitting TRBD2. Per the germline V gene, CDR1 is MNHEY and CDR2 is SMNVEV (reference sequence). Trimming cost V 6 bases and J 7 bases; bases outside gene matches: 11. The CDR3 covers 15 residues.

This clone was observed a single time. The CDR3 reads CASSIMSGGIHEQYF. Here the CDR3 DNA reads TGTGCCAGTAGTATAATGTCGGGGGGCATCCACGAGCAGTACTTC. V gene TRBV19 combines with J gene TRBJ2-5, with D perhaps matching TRBD2 (7 bases). The end of the DNA is better explained by TRBJ2-7, so the J call may be wrong. Germline V CDR1 and CDR2: LNHDA, SQIVND (reference sequence). CDR3 size: 15 residues.

The rearrangement links TRBV7-3 to TRBJ2-7, with 10 bases fitting TRBD2. Germline V CDR1 and CDR2: SGHTA, FQGTGA. V lost 5 bases and J lost 3; bases outside the gene matches: 13. CDR3 size: 17 residues. The CDR3 DNA is TGTGCCAGCAGCAAATCAGAGGCTAGCGGGAGAAGCTACGAGCAGTACTTC. Translating it yields CASSKSEASGRSYEQYF.

The V gene is TRBV19, the J gene TRBJ2-5; TRBD2 agrees at 9 bases. Trimming removed 5 bases from V and 5 bases from J; junction bases left unmatched: 15. The CDR3 is made up of 17 amino acids. The V gene's germline CDR1 is LNHDA and CDR2 SQIVND (reference sequence). CDR3 in DNA: TGTGCCAGTAGTCCTTTGACTAGCGGATCCCCGAGGGAGACCCAGTACTTC. It translates to CASSPLTSGSPRETQYF.